These 32 T cell receptor beta chains were sequenced from one sample in a study of blood T cells in healthy people across ages. Alongside a J-beta primer mix, a sample-barcoded 5' primer served in a second PCR lasting roughly 7 to 12 cycles. From the 5' RACE reads, TCRdb called clonotypes with MiXCR, one entry per CDR3 protein. The profile shows over 600,000 distinct CDR3 sequences, around 20% of them singletons. Sequenced sample: blood. The receptors were gathered from a man aged 70 or older in good health.

This clonotype was seen more than once but under ten times. J is TRBJ2-5 and V is TRBV7-2, with D tentatively TRBD1 or TRBD2 (6 bases each). The CDR3 has 13 residues. V lost 1 base to trimming and J lost 10 bases, with 13 bases between them. Germline CDR1 SGHTA, CDR2 FQGNSA. The DNA for the CDR3 is TGTGCCAGCAGCTTAGTAGGGGGGAAGGTCCAGTACTTC. This gives the protein CASSLVGGKVQYF. The entire variable domain, with the rest obtained from reference TRBV7-2 and TRBJ2-5, is as follows: GAGVSQSPSNKVTEKGKDVELRCDPISGHTALYWYRQSLGQGLEFLIYFQGNSAPDKSGLPSDRFSAERTGGSVSTLTIQRTQQEDSAVYLCASSLVGGKVQYFGPGTRLLVL.

The J gene is TRBJ2-4, the V gene TRBV14; 11 nucleotides line up with TRBD2. With V trimmed by 1 base and J by 1 base, 6 bases remained unmatched. Germline CDR1 is SGHDN and CDR2 is FVKESK. The CDR3 is 18 residues long. The CDR3 spells CASSQVASGRKAKNIQYF. CDR3 nucleotide sequence: TGTGCCAGCAGCCAAGTGGCTAGCGGGAGGAAGGCCAAAAACATTCAGTACTTC.

The V call is TRBV9, the J call TRBJ1-2, with D unclear. The V gene lost 0 bases and the J gene lost 0 bases, with 6 bases spanning the gap. CDR3 size: 14 residues. Germline values: CDR1 SGDLS, CDR2 YYNGEE. The CDR3 loop reads CASSVDITNYGYTF. As DNA, the CDR3 is TGTGCCAGCAGCGTAGACATAACTAACTATGGCTACACCTTC.

This clonotype has a handful of counts. The V and J genes are TRBV6-6 and TRBJ2-3; D may be TRBD1 or TRBD2 (5 bases each). V dropped 8 bases and J dropped 1 base, with 10 bases sitting between them. CDR3 length: 13 amino acids. CDR1 and CDR2 (germline): MNHNY, SVGAGI (reference sequence). The CDR3 spells CASGTARTDTQYF. The CDR3 DNA sequence: TGTGCCAGCGGGACGGCCCGCACAGATACGCAGTATTTT.

This clonotype has more than one count but fewer than ten. The chain uses TRBV20-1 and TRBJ2-5; D is ambiguous. From germline, CDR1 is DFQATT and CDR2 SNEGSKA (reference sequence). V lost 3 bases to trimming and J lost 6 bases, with 5 bases between them. The CDR3 consists of 10 residues. The CDR3 DNA reads as TGCAGTGCTAGCCCACAGACCCAGTACTTC. This translates into CSASPQTQYF.

The V call is TRBV6-5, the J call TRBJ2-1; D is ambiguous. The V and J ends lost 5 bases and 0 bases respectively, with 11 bases between them. CDR1 and CDR2 (germline): MNHEY, SVGAGI. This CDR3 is 15 amino acids long. Here the CDR3 DNA reads TGTGCCAGCAGTCTTCGGATGAGCTCCTACAATGAGCAGTTCTTC. This gives the protein CASSLRMSSYNEQFF.

This clonotype was detected a few times. V gene TRBV20-1 combines with J gene TRBJ2-5; possible D gene TRBD2, 6 bases. The end of the DNA fits TRBJ2-7 better, so the J call may be wrong. The V gene's germline CDR1 is DFQATT and CDR2 SNEGSKA (reference sequence). The CDR3 has 17 residues. This CDR3 is CSAREIPLAGINYEQYF. The CDR3 coding sequence is TGCAGTGCTAGAGAGATTCCTTTGGCGGGAATTAACTACGAGCAGTACTTC.

Note on this clonotype: Sequence at one end of the junction differs from germline and may be a read error. The chain combines TRBV11-3 with TRBJ2-5, with TRBD1 matching 10 bases. Germline V CDR1 and CDR2: SGHNT, YENEEA. The CDR3 loop spans 14 amino acids. In DNA form, the CDR3 reads TGTGCCAGCAGCAACCGGGACAGGGGCAATGAGCAGCTCTTC. This encodes CASSNRDRGNEQLF.

This clonotype was recorded at least ten times. The genes are TRBV29-1 and TRBJ2-7; TRBD1 matches 7 bases. V was clipped by 5 bases and J by 0 bases; unmatched bases: 7. The germline V gene has CDR1 SQVTM and CDR2 ANQGSEA. The CDR3 sequence is 14 residues long. CDR3 DNA sequence: TGCAGCGTTTCCACAGGGGTCCTCTCCTACGAGCAGTACTTC. Its translation is CSVSTGVLSYEQYF.

This clonotype has more than one count but fewer than ten. The V call is TRBV28, the J call TRBJ2-2; TRBD2 matches at 14 bases. Germline lookup yields CDR1 MDHEN and CDR2 SYDVKM. The length of the CDR3 is 18 residues. V lost 5 bases to trimming and J lost 4 bases; unmatched junction nucleotides: 9. The CDR3 DNA reads as TGTGCCAGCAGTCGACCGGGACTAGCGGGAGTGGGCACCGGGGAGCTGTTTTTT. Protein product: CASSRPGLAGVGTGELFF.

This clonotype was counted a few times. This rearrangement joins TRBV6-5 to TRBJ2-5; 8 nucleotides agree with TRBD2. The last part of the DNA fits TRBJ2-1 better; the J call may be wrong. Germline V gene data show CDR1 as MNHEY and CDR2 as SVGAGI. This CDR3 region has 15 residues. The CDR3 reads CASSPEGGRYNEQFF. In DNA form, the CDR3 reads TGTGCCAGCAGCCCGGAAGGCGGGAGGTACAATGAGCAGTTCTTC.

In this sample, this clonotype turned up a few times. The rearrangement uses TRBV20-1 and TRBJ2-3; TRBD1 agrees at 7 bases. V shed 4 bases and J 3 bases; nucleotides not matched to a gene: 7. Looked up from germline, CDR1 is DFQATT and CDR2 is SNEGSKA (reference sequence). The CDR3 length is 14 residues. CDR3 nucleotides: TGCAGTGCTAACCTAAGACAGGGTACAGATACGCAGTATTTT. Translating it yields CSANLRQGTDTQYF.

This rearrangement joins TRBV12-3 or TRBV12-4 to TRBJ2-2; possible D gene TRBD1, 5 bases. The length of the CDR3 is 12 residues. Trimming removed 7 bases at V and 5 bases at J, with 8 bases between. CDR3 sequence: CASNYRTGELFF. The CDR3 bases are TGTGCCAGCAATTACAGGACCGGGGAGCTGTTTTTT.

This clonotype was seen only a few times. The genes are TRBV3-1 and TRBJ1-2; TRBD1 matches at 9 bases. Trimming cost V 3 bases and J 8 bases; bases outside gene matches: 10. The CDR3 is made up of 15 amino acids. Germline V CDR1 and CDR2: LGHDT, YNNKEL (reference sequence). The CDR3 protein is CASSQPGQGTRGYTF. Here the CDR3 DNA reads TGTGCCAGCAGCCAGCCGGGACAGGGCACAAGGGGCTACACCTTC.

This clonotype was detected only a few times. The V call is TRBV28, the J call TRBJ1-5, with D perhaps TRBD1 (6 bases). Germline V lookup: CDR1 MDHEN, CDR2 SYDVKM. The CDR3 runs 15 residues. V lost 5 bases to trimming and J lost 0 bases, with 11 bases between them. The CDR3 DNA sequence: TGTGCCAGCAGTCCCGGACAGTATAGCAATCAGCCCCAGCATTTT. This codes for CASSPGQYSNQPQHF.

This clonotype has more than one count but fewer than ten. The chain uses TRBV19 and TRBJ1-5; D perhaps matches TRBD1 (5 bases). The CDR3 runs to 15 residues. Trimming took off 5 bases at V and 0 bases at J, with 11 bases between the two ends. Germline CDR1 is LNHDA and CDR2 is SQIVND (reference sequence). The CDR3: CASSSGTTSNQPQHF. The CDR3 DNA follows: TGTGCCAGTAGTTCCGGGACGACTAGCAATCAGCCCCAGCATTTT.

This clonotype was seen only a few times. Given the absence of the conserved phenylalanine or tryptophan at the CDR3 end, a read error is likely. V usage is TRBV12-3 or TRBV12-4 and J usage is TRBJ1-1; no firm D call. The CDR3 extends over 12 amino acids. V lost 10 bases to trimming and J lost 4 bases, with 13 bases between them. In nucleotides, the CDR3 is TGTGCCACGCAAATCGGTAGCACTGAAGCTTTCCTT. Its protein product is CATQIGSTEAFL.

V is TRBV7-6 and J is TRBJ1-4; D uncertain. The CDR3 has 15 amino acids. Trimming pared 5 bases from V and 0 bases from J, leaving 10 bases between. In germline, CDR1 is SGHVS, CDR2 FNYEAQ. CDR3 DNA sequence: TGTGCCAGCAGCGGCGGGCCGACAACTAATGAAAAACTGTTTTTT. The encoded protein is CASSGGPTTNEKLFF.

The V and J genes are TRBV6-6 and TRBJ2-7; no clear D gene. Trimming took 7 bases from V and 2 from J, leaving 18 bases between them. Germline loops: CDR1 MNHNY, CDR2 SVGAGI (reference sequence). This CDR3 region has 15 residues. The CDR3 DNA sequence: TGTGCCAGCACCAGTTCGAAGGGAAAGACCTACGAGCAGTACTTC. It yields the protein CASTSSKGKTYEQYF.

CDR3 sequence: CASSTSKDWSSYEQYF. CDR3 DNA: TGTGCCAGCAGCACCTCCAAGGACTGGAGCTCCTACGAGCAGTACTTC. The chain recombines TRBV9 with TRBJ2-5, with a weak D call TRBD2 (5 bases). The J call is doubtful: the DNA matches TRBJ2-7 better. The CDR3 has 16 amino acids. CDR1 SGDLS and CDR2 YYNGEE come from the germline V gene.

The chain combines TRBV20-1 with TRBJ2-2; D tentatively fits TRBD1 or TRBD2 (5 bases each). Per the germline V gene, CDR1 is DFQATT and CDR2 is SNEGSKA (reference sequence). With 3 bases removed from V and 2 bases from J, the gap between germline ends came to 13 bases. The CDR3 totals 15 residues. The CDR3 here is CSASSRDENTGELFF. DNA of the CDR3: TGCAGTGCTAGCTCCCGGGACGAAAACACCGGGGAGCTGTTTTTT.

This chain's CDR3 is CASSSGTPETQYF. In nucleotides, the CDR3 is TGTGCCAGCAGTTCCGGGACGCCAGAGACCCAGTACTTC. This chain joins TRBV6-6 and TRBJ2-5; D may be TRBD1 or TRBD2 (5 bases each). Trimming removed 4 bases at V and 4 bases at J, with 10 bases between. Per the germline V gene, CDR1 is MNHNY and CDR2 is SVGAGI (reference sequence). The CDR3 has 13 amino acids.

The sample holds many counts of this clonotype. V gene TRBV28 combines with J gene TRBJ2-5; no clear D. The V end lost 4 bases, the J end lost 5 bases, and 8 bases lay between the germline ends. The CDR3 runs to 12 residues. The germline V gene encodes CDR1 MDHEN and CDR2 SYDVKM. Written as DNA, the CDR3 is TGTGCCAGCAGTTACGGAGTGGAGACCCAGTACTTC. Residues: CASSYGVETQYF.

The rearrangement links TRBV7-9 to TRBJ2-1; no clear D. CDR1 is SEHNR, CDR2 FQNEAQ, per germline (reference sequence). V lost 3 bases and J 8 bases, leaving 14 bases between the germline ends. The CDR3 has 14 amino acids. CDR3 residues: CASSFAVDPDEQFF. The CDR3 DNA sequence: TGTGCCAGCAGCTTTGCGGTCGATCCCGATGAGCAGTTCTTC.

Of note for this clonotype: The germline gene is not matched at one end of the junction; a read error may be the cause. The chain combines TRBV4-3 with TRBJ1-2; D may be TRBD1 (6 bases). The length of the CDR3 is 14 residues. The germline gives CDR1 LGHNA, CDR2 YSLEER. DNA for the CDR3: TGCGCCAGCAGTCAAGAAACAGGGTCGGTGGACTACACCTTC. It encodes CASSQETGSVDYTF.

The gene calls are TRBV3-1 and TRBJ2-1; 9 bases line up with TRBD2. The CDR3 loop spans 18 amino acids. CDR1 and CDR2 (germline): LGHDT, YNNKEL (reference sequence). The J segment lost 0 bases and the V segment lost 5 bases, leaving 11 bases of the junction unmatched. The CDR3 coding sequence is TGTGCCAGCAGCAGCCCCCGGGGTAGCGGGAGCTCCTACAATGAGCAGTTCTTC. It yields the protein CASSSPRGSGSSYNEQFF.

This clonotype was detected many times. The gene calls are TRBV10-3 and TRBJ1-5, with TRBD1 matching over 9 bases. CDR3 length equals 14 residues. The germline CDR1 and CDR2 sequences are ENHRY and SYGVKD. V was pared by 4 bases and J by 2 bases, with 0 bases of the junction left unmatched. The CDR3 region has the DNA TGTGCCATCAGTGGACAGGGGGGCAATCAGCCCCAGCATTTT. This translates into CAISGQGGNQPQHF.

This clonotype was seen only a few times. This chain's CDR3 is CSARTSGVTQYF. The CDR3 DNA reads TGCAGTGCTCGGACTAGCGGGGTAACCCAGTACTTC. This chain joins TRBV20-1 and TRBJ2-5; TRBD2 aligns across 12 bases. The V gene's germline CDR1 is DFQATT and CDR2 SNEGSKA (reference sequence). The CDR3 is 12 residues long. Unmatched junction bases numbered 3, after V lost 5 bases and J lost 8 bases.

The rearrangement joins TRBV28 to TRBJ2-3, with D perhaps TRBD1 (6 bases). The CDR3 consists of 15 residues. V gave up 4 bases and J gave up 2 bases, with 13 bases separating them. Germline V gene lookup returns CDR1 MDHEN and CDR2 SYDVKM. Written as DNA, the CDR3 is TGTGCCAGCAGTTCCGACAGGTTTTACACAGATACGCAGTATTTT. This translates into CASSSDRFYTDTQYF.

This clonotype was found a few times. This chain connects TRBV30 to TRBJ2-5; 7 nucleotides match TRBD1. The V and J ends lost 6 bases and 6 bases, in that order; junction bases with no gene match: 10. Germline V lookup: CDR1 GTSNPN, CDR2 SVGIG (reference sequence). The CDR3 length is 13 residues. The CDR3 region has the DNA TGTGCCTGTGAAGGCCGACAGGGTCAGACCCAGTACTTC. It specifies CACEGRQGQTQYF.

This clonotype turned up a few times. V gene TRBV5-1 combines with J gene TRBJ1-1; 9 nucleotides agree with TRBD1. The V gene end was trimmed by 3 bases and the J gene end by 4 bases; junction bases not matched to a gene: 7. The CDR3 has 15 amino acids. Germline loops: CDR1 SGHRS, CDR2 YFSETQ. The CDR3 DNA reads as TGCGCCAGCAGCTCCAATTGGGACAGGGCCACTGAAGCTTTCTTT. This sequence encodes CASSSNWDRATEAFF.

The rearrangement uses TRBV6-5 and TRBJ2-5, with D maybe TRBD2 (6 bases). Trimming stripped 0 bases from V and 1 base from J, with 9 bases between. Germline loops: CDR1 MNHEY, CDR2 SVGAGI. This CDR3 region has 15 residues. This CDR3 reads CASSYSRGFQETQYF. CDR3 nucleotides: TGTGCCAGCAGTTACTCCCGGGGGTTCCAAGAGACCCAGTACTTC.